The 3 T cell receptor beta chains below were found in one sample sequenced in a study of shared clonotypes between healthy human individuals. Repertoires were generated with immunoSEQ multiplex PCR, while TCRdb's copy carries only in-frame clones and drops some. The data contain millions of clones, approximately 90% of them singletons. Sequenced sample: naive CD4+ T cells sorted from blood. The subset is: CD45RA+ positively selected. Every receptor here comes from a man aged 18-30 years in good health.

The rearrangement links TRBV7-2 to TRBJ2-7, with D perhaps TRBD2 (5 bases). Germline V gives CDR1 SGHTA, CDR2 FQGNSA. The CDR3 sequence is 12 residues long. Trimming cost V 7 bases and J 0 bases, with 7 bases left between them. The CDR3 here is CASTLASYEQYF. DNA of the CDR3: TGTGCCAGCACCCTAGCCTCCTACGAGCAGTACTTC.

A word on this clone: Other DNA sequences within the sample encode an identical CDR3. V and J are TRBV4-1 and TRBJ1-4; a weak D match, TRBD1 (5 bases). The CDR3 is made up of 15 amino acids. The germline gives CDR1 MGHRA, CDR2 YSYEKL. Trimming removed 3 bases from V and 8 bases from J, with 16 bases in between. The CDR3 DNA is TGCGCCAGCAGCCAGGGACCGGGGTTTAGGGAAAAACTGTTTTTT. Translation gives CASSQGPGFREKLFF.

In this sample, this clone turned up once. The rearrangement joins TRBV30 to TRBJ2-3; TRBD1 agrees at 8 bases. Germline CDR1 and CDR2: GTSNPN and SVGIG (reference sequence). The CDR3 extends over 15 amino acids. V trimming: 3 bases; J trimming: 2 bases; junction bases outside the gene matches: 7. The CDR3 coding sequence is TGTGCCTGGAGGCTCGGACAGGGCGTCACAGATACGCAGTATTTT. It translates to CAWRLGQGVTDTQYF. The entire variable domain, with the rest obtained from reference TRBV30 and TRBJ2-3, is as follows: SQTIHQWPATLVQPVGSPLSLECTVEGTSNPNLYWYRQAAGRGLQLLFYSVGIGQISSEVPQNLSASRPQDRQFILSSKKLLLSDSGFYLCAWRLGQGVTDTQYFGPGTRLTVL.